This passage covers 8 T cell receptor beta chains from one sample sequenced in a study of T cells in Graves' hyperthyroidism and ophthalmopathy. Amplification of TCR beta CDR3 regions used RNA as the template. When the TCR CDR3 underwent first-round RT-PCR, the HTBI primer set was used. TCRdb itself ran the multiplex PCR reads through MiXCR, one entry per CDR3 protein. Found here are 250,000 to 300,000 distinct CDR3 sequences, roughly 19% of them singletons; the top ten hold under 45%. The sample taken for sequencing was blood. All receptors derive from a man aged 45-65 years with Graves' ophthalmopathy.

This clonotype was seen more than once but under ten times. The chain has TRBV5-1 and TRBJ2-3; 11 bases match TRBD2. Germline V lookup: CDR1 SGHRS, CDR2 YFSETQ. V trimming: 5 bases; J trimming: 0 bases; junction bases outside the gene matches: 2. The CDR3 extends over 15 amino acids. CDR3 sequence reads: CASRLAGDSTDTQYF. The CDR3 nucleotides are TGCGCCAGCAGACTAGCGGGGGATAGCACAGATACGCAGTATTTT. Variable domain in full (rest from reference TRBV5-1 and TRBJ2-3): KAGVTQTPRYLIKTRGQQVTLSCSPISGHRSVSWYQQTPGQGLQFLFEYFSETQRNKGNFPGRFSGRQFSNSRSEMNVSTLELGDSALYLCASRLAGDSTDTQYFGPGTRLTVL.

V and J are TRBV24-1 and TRBJ2-1, with 7 positions matching TRBD2. Trimming removed 3 bases from V and 3 bases from J; junction bases left unmatched: 4. Germline CDR1 KGHDR, CDR2 SFDVKD. The CDR3 sequence is 15 residues long. CDR3 loop: CATSDPAGNYNEQFF. The CDR3 nucleotides read TGTGCCACCAGTGATCCAGCGGGGAACTACAATGAGCAGTTCTTC.

This clonotype was observed at least ten times. V usage is TRBV11-2 and J usage is TRBJ2-5; D is undetermined. The CDR3 is 15 residues long. Germline V CDR1 and CDR2: SGHAT, FQNNGV. The ends were cut back, 2 bases at V and 0 bases at J, with 10 bases in the middle. Here the CDR3 DNA reads TGTGCCAGCAGCTTAACAGTAGGACACCAAGAGACCCAGTACTTC. It yields the protein CASSLTVGHQETQYF.

This clonotype occurred many times. The CDR3 DNA reads as TGTGCCAGCAGCCAACAGGGACAAGGAAACACCATATATTTT. Residues: CASSQQGQGNTIYF. The V call is TRBV12-3 or TRBV12-4, the J call TRBJ1-3, with D tentatively TRBD1 (6 bases). V was shortened by 6 bases and J by 4 bases, with 13 bases between the two germline ends. The CDR3 runs to 14 residues.

The chain recombines TRBV6-1 with TRBJ1-1; D gene unclear. CDR1 and CDR2 (germline): MNHNS, SASEGT. This CDR3 region has 14 residues. V lost 6 bases to trimming and J lost 4 bases, with 15 bases between them. The CDR3 region is CASRKESGSTEAFF. The CDR3 coding sequence is TGTGCCAGCAGGAAGGAAAGTGGTAGCACTGAAGCTTTCTTT.

Concerning this clonotype: This CDR3 is missing its conserved last phenylalanine or tryptophan, likely due to a read error. The V gene is TRBV12-3 or TRBV12-4, the J gene TRBJ2-6; a possible D gene is TRBD1 (5 bases). There are 16 residues in the CDR3. V gave up 4 bases and J gave up 0 bases, with 10 bases separating them. The CDR3 nucleotides are TGTGCCAGCAGTTCCCCAGGGATCTCTGGGGCCAACGTCCTGACTTCC. It specifies CASSSPGISGANVLTS.

CDR3 sequence reads: CSANPGVSPLHF. In nucleotides, the CDR3 is TGCAGTGCTAATCCAGGGGTTTCACCCCTCCACTTT. The chain is built from TRBV20-1 and TRBJ1-6; weak D call: TRBD1 (6 bases). This CDR3 is built from 12 residues. Per the germline V gene, CDR1 is DFQATT and CDR2 is SNEGSKA (reference sequence). Deletions cut 4 bases from V and 9 bases from J, with 10 bases between.

This clonotype has at least ten counts. The CDR3 loop reads CASSLDKREGHTDTQYF. In DNA form, the CDR3 reads TGTGCCAGCAGCTTAGATAAGAGGGAGGGCCACACAGATACGCAGTATTTT. The chain recombines TRBV11-2 with TRBJ2-3, with 7 bases lining up with TRBD2. V lost 0 bases, J lost 2 bases, and 8 bases stayed unmatched. The CDR3 totals 17 residues. The V gene's germline CDR1 is SGHAT and CDR2 FQNNGV.